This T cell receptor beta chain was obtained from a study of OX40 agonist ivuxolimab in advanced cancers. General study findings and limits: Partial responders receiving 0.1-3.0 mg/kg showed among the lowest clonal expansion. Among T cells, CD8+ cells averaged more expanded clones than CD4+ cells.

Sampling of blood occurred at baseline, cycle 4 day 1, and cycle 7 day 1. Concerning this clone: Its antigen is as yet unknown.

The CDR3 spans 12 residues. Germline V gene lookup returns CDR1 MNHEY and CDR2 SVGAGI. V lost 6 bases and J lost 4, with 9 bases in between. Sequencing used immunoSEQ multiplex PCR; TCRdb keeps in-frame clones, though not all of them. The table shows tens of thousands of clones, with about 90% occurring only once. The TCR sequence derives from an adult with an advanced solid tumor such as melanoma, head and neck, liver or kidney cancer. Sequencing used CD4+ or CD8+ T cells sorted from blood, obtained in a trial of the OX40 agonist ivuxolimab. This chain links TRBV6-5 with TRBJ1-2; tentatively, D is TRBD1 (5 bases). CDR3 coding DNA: TGTGCCAGCAGCGAGGGGTCCTATGGCTACACCTTC. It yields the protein CASSEGSYGYTF.